This TCR beta chain was captured in a study of T cells in Graves' hyperthyroidism and ophthalmopathy. V lost 5 bases and J 8 bases, leaving 10 bases between the germline ends. Germline-derived CDR1 and CDR2 are MNHEY and SVGEGT. This CDR3 region has 12 residues. This clonotype was counted at least ten times. Amplified regions were TCR beta CDR3 sequences from RNA transcripts. During a first-round RT-PCR of the TCR CDR3, the HTBI primer set was used. TCRdb called the multiplex PCR reads again in MiXCR, with one record for every CDR3 protein. The data contain almost 600,000 distinct CDR3 sequences, approximately 14% of them singletons.

The sequence derives from a woman aged 25 to 45 with Graves' hyperthyroidism that later progressed to Graves' ophthalmopathy. The V gene is TRBV6-2 or TRBV6-3, the J gene TRBJ2-1, with a possible D match to TRBD2 (5 bases). Source material: blood. The CDR3 here is CASSPTRDEQFF. DNA of the CDR3: TGTGCCAGCAGTCCCACGAGGGATGAGCAGTTCTTC.